What follows describes a single T cell receptor (beta chain). This record comes from a study of T cells in Graves' hyperthyroidism and ophthalmopathy. RNA transcripts were the template for amplifying TCR beta CDR3 regions. A first-round RT-PCR of the TCR CDR3 used the HTBI primer set. TCRdb recomputed calls from the multiplex PCR reads with MiXCR, one row per CDR3 protein. The sample shows hundreds of thousands of distinct CDR3 sequences, about 15% of them seen only once. V lost 5 bases and J lost 2, with 25 bases in between. The CDR3 contains 19 residues. Germline V gene lookup returns CDR1 SGHVT and CDR2 SQSDAQ.

The V call is TRBV7-4, the J call TRBJ1-5, with D unresolved. The clonotype comes from a woman aged 18-29 years with Graves' hyperthyroidism. Sequencing was done on a sample of blood. The CDR3 DNA follows: TGTGCCAGCAGCCTTATAAGGACGAAACCCCTGAGAGGCAATCAGCCCCAGCATTTT. This sequence encodes CASSLIRTKPLRGNQPQHF.